This TCR beta chain originates from a study of molecular identifiers for immune sequencing clone quantification. For the study at large: In replicates, RNA from about 21,000 or 97,000 naive CD8 cells was divided five ways and four parts were sequenced.

The CD8+CD4-CCR7+CD45RA+ phenotype defined the sorted naive CD8 T cells. A remark on this clonotype: One base away lies a much larger clone, so this may be a sequencing read error.

This CDR3 contains 13 residues. CDR1 is SQVTM, CDR2 ANQGSEA, per germline. Bulk TCR libraries used previously described methods and listed TCR primers. TCRdb re-called the PCR reads with MiXCR, one entry per CDR3 protein. The sample yields nearly 55,000 distinct CDR3 sequences, 35% to 40% seen once. The sequence was collected from a human donor in good health. Some libraries in this study had Jurkat cell RNA spiked in. The sample consisted of naive CD8+ T cells from blood, with Jurkat cell RNA spiked in. Subset reported: FACS-sorted CD8+CD4-CCR7+CD45RA+ naive T cells. The chain recombines TRBV29-1 with TRBJ2-2; D possibly matches TRBD1 or TRBD2 (5 bases each). CDR3 sequence reads: CSILDINTGELYF. The CDR3 DNA is TGCAGCATACTGGACATTAACACCGGGGAGCTGTATTTT.